Shown below are 8 T cell receptor beta chains from a single sample sequenced in a study of CD8+ T cells in alopecia areata. As to treatment: oral pan-JAK inhibitor, 5-10 mg twice daily. The sequencing template was cDNA reverse transcribed from extracted RNA. Libraries were prepared by immunoSEQ multiplex PCR; TCRdb keeps only in-frame clonotypes and omits some of them. The data show some 150,000 clones, about 88% seen once. The sequencing here drew on CD8+ T cells sorted from blood, taken at week 4, from a patient treated with tofacitinib. The receptors shown here come from a human donor with alopecia areata.

The V and J genes are TRBV9 and TRBJ2-3; D gene uncertain. V gave up 4 bases and J gave up 0 bases, with 12 bases separating them. The CDR3 is made up of 15 amino acids. The germline V gene has CDR1 SGDLS and CDR2 YYNGEE. CDR3 sequence: CASSPDLISTDTQYF. The CDR3 region has the DNA TGTGCCAGCAGCCCAGACCTTATAAGCACAGATACGCAGTATTTT. Complete variable domain (other parts from reference TRBV9 and TRBJ2-3): DSGVTQTPKHLITATGQRVTLRCSPRSGDLSVYWYQQSLDQGLQFLIQYYNGEERAKGNILERFSAQQFPDLHSELNLSSLELGDSALYFCASSPDLISTDTQYFGPGTRLTVL.

This chain links TRBV6-5 with TRBJ1-2; D gene unclear. Trimming took 2 bases from V and 5 from J, leaving 12 bases between them. Germline values: CDR1 MNHEY, CDR2 SVGAGI. This CDR3 comprises 14 residues. The CDR3 DNA is TGTGCCAGCAGTTACGGTACTTTAGATTATGGCTACACCTTC. Translating it yields CASSYGTLDYGYTF.

This clone was observed a handful of times. The rearrangement links TRBV7-9 to TRBJ2-7; the D is unclear. V lost 4 bases, J lost 2 bases, and 6 bases lay in between. Germline V gives CDR1 SEHNR, CDR2 FQNEAQ (reference sequence). The CDR3 has 12 residues. CDR3 DNA sequence: TGTGCCAGCAGCTCGATACCCTACGAGCAGTACTTC. Encoded protein: CASSSIPYEQYF.

This chain uses TRBV4-1 with TRBJ2-3; D might be TRBD1 or TRBD2, each matching 5 bases. Germline assignment: CDR1 MGHRA and CDR2 YSYEKL. The CDR3 runs to 16 residues. V shed 0 bases and J shed 0 bases, with 10 bases lying between them. The CDR3 region is CASSQEMWGSTDTQYF. The CDR3 nucleotides are TGCGCCAGCAGCCAAGAAATGTGGGGGAGCACAGATACGCAGTATTTT.

V usage is TRBV30 and J usage is TRBJ2-2, with D unclear. The germline V gene has CDR1 GTSNPN and CDR2 SVGIG (reference sequence). CDR3 length equals 13 residues. Trimming took off 3 bases at V and 5 bases at J, with 10 bases between the two ends. The CDR3 DNA reads TGTGCCTGGAGCCCGACCGGGACCGGGGAGCTGTTTTTT. Translation gives CAWSPTGTGELFF.

The CDR3 loop is CASSFRQGDNEQFF. CDR3 DNA sequence: TGTGCCAGCAGCTTCAGACAGGGGGACAATGAGCAGTTCTTC. The chain has TRBV5-4 and TRBJ2-1; 9 nucleotides line up with TRBD1. The CDR3 runs to 14 residues. CDR1 and CDR2 (germline): SGHNT, YYREEE (reference sequence). V dropped 2 bases and J dropped 5; count of bases not matched to a gene: 2.

The rearrangement joins TRBV19 to TRBJ2-1; maybe TRBD1 (5 bases). The CDR3 is 14 residues long. The germline V gene has CDR1 LNHDA and CDR2 SQIVND (reference sequence). V was trimmed by 6 bases and J by 5 bases, leaving 14 bases between them. The CDR3 bases are TGTGCCAGTAGCCTCCTCCAGGGTGACAATGAGCAGTTCTTC. It specifies CASSLLQGDNEQFF. Based on the CDR3 plus reference TRBV19 and TRBJ2-1, the full variable domain is DGGITQSPKYLFRKEGQNVTLSCEQNLNHDAMYWYRQDPGQGLRLIYYSQIVNDFQKGDIAEGYSVSREKKESFPLTVTSAQKNPTAFYLCASSLLQGDNEQFFGPGTRLTVL.

The V call is TRBV29-1, the J call TRBJ2-2; tentatively, D is TRBD1 (5 bases). Per the germline V gene, CDR1 is SQVTM and CDR2 is ANQGSEA. Trimming stripped 5 bases from V and 2 bases from J, with 15 bases between. This CDR3 comprises 15 residues. CDR3 nucleotides: TGCAGCGTTTCTTCCCCAGGGCAAAACACCGGGGAGCTGTTTTTT. This sequence encodes CSVSSPGQNTGELFF.